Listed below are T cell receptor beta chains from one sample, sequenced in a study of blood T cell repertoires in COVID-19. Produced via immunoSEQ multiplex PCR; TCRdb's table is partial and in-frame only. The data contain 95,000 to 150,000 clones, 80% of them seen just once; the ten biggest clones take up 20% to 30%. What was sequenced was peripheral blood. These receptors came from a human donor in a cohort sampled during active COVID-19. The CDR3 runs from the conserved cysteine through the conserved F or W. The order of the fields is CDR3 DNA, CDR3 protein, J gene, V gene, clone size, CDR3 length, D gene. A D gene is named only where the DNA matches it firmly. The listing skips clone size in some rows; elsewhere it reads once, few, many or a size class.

TGTGCCAGCAGCCAATTCGGACTCCAAGAGACCCAGTACTTC,CASSQFGLQETQYF,TRBJ2-5,TRBV3-1/TRBV3-2,once,14,NA
TGTGCCAGCTCACCACCTAGCGGGAGAGTTTACAATGAGCAGTTCTTC,CASSPPSGRVYNEQFF,TRBJ2-1,TRBV18,NA,16,TRBD2
TGTGCCAGCAGCCAAGAGGAGACTAGATCAGATACGCAGTATTTT,CASSQEETRSDTQYF,TRBJ2-3,TRBV4-2,once,15,NA
TGTGCCAGCAGTATAGGGGGCTCTGGGGCCAACGTCCTGACTTTC,CASSIGGSGANVLTF,TRBJ2-6,TRBV28,NA,15,NA
TGTGCCAGCAGCTTGGGGGGGAAGGGCAATCAGCCCCAGCATTTT,CASSLGGKGNQPQHF,TRBJ1-5,TRBV7-2,once,15,NA
TGTGCCAGCAGCCAAGTTATACCGGTCGGGGGCTCCTACAATGAGCAGTTCTTC,CASSQVIPVGGSYNEQFF,TRBJ2-1,TRBV4-2,NA,18,NA
TGTGCCACCGGGGGGGGCCGAATGTCTTCACCCCTCCACTTT,CATGGGRMSSPLHF,TRBJ1-6,TRBV28,few,14,NA
TGTGCCATAAGAGGTAGCGGGTCCCCCTACGAGCAGTACTTC,CAIRGSGSPYEQYF,TRBJ2-7,TRBV6-5,NA,14,TRBD2
TGTGCCAGCAGTGAAGCGGTCGGGGTAGGTCAGCCCCAGCATTTT,CASSEAVGVGQPQHF,TRBJ1-5,TRBV6-1,NA,15,NA
TGTGCCAGCAGTTTAGCGCAGGGCCAGCCCCAGCATTTT,CASSLAQGQPQHF,TRBJ1-5,TRBV12-3/TRBV12-4,NA,13,NA
TGTGCCAGCAGCCATGTACAGGCGAACACTGAAGCTTTCTTT,CASSHVQANTEAFF,TRBJ1-1,TRBV3-1/TRBV3-2,NA,14,NA
TGTGCCAGCAGTGAAGGAACAGGGCTGAGTAGCCTTCTTTCTCCTGAAGCTTTCTTT,CASSEGTGLSSLLSPEAFF,TRBJ1-1,TRBV6-1,NA,19,NA
TGTGCCAGCAGCCTGGACAGGGATCATGGCTACACCTTC,CASSLDRDHGYTF,TRBJ1-2,TRBV7-9,NA,13,TRBD1
TGTGCCAGCAGTTTGGGGGGACGACAGCCCCAGCATTTT,CASSLGGRQPQHF,TRBJ1-5,TRBV12-3/TRBV12-4,NA,13,NA
TGTGCCAGCAGCATGCAGGGGGGTGAAGCTTTCTTT,CASSMQGGEAFF,TRBJ1-1,TRBV2,NA,12,TRBD1
TGTGCCAGTAGTCTTCACAGGGGGGATAGCAATCAGCCCCAGCATTTT,CASSLHRGDSNQPQHF,TRBJ1-5,TRBV19,NA,16,TRBD1
TGTGCCAGCAGCCTACTGTCTGGACAGGGCGGGAATTCACCCCTCCACTTT,CASSLLSGQGGNSPLHF,TRBJ1-6,TRBV5-5,once,17,TRBD1
TGTGCCTGGAGTTCGGGACTAGCGGGAGGCACCGGGGAGCTGTTTTTT,CAWSSGLAGGTGELFF,TRBJ2-2,TRBV30,NA,16,TRBD2
TGTGCCAGTAGTCCACAGGGTTATGGCTACACCTTC,CASSPQGYGYTF,TRBJ1-2,TRBV19,once,12,NA
TGTGCTAGCAGTAACACTATGAGAACAGATACGCAGTATTTT,CASSNTMRTDTQYF,TRBJ2-3,TRBV12-5,NA,14,NA
TGTGCCAGCAGCTATTCGGGAGCGCATGGCGCTGAAGCTTTCTTT,CASSYSGAHGAEAFF,TRBJ1-1,TRBV7-9,NA,15,NA
TGTGCCAGTACCATAGTATCCGGGGCCAACGTCCTGACTTTC,CASTIVSGANVLTF,TRBJ2-6,TRBV19,once,14,NA
TGTGCCAGCTCGGGGGACTCCTATAATTCACCCCTCCACTTT,CASSGDSYNSPLHF,TRBJ1-6,TRBV6-5,few,14,NA
TGTGCCAGCAGTAACGGACAGGGAAGGGAGACCCAGTACTTC,CASSNGQGRETQYF,TRBJ2-5,TRBV28,NA,14,TRBD1
TGTGCCACCAGCAGAGATCTTATCCGGGAGGGGCAGTTCTTC,CATSRDLIREGQFF,TRBJ2-1,TRBV15,many,14,TRBD2
TGTGCCAGCAGCTTAGGGGCTAGCGGCGTCACAGATACGCAGTATTTT,CASSLGASGVTDTQYF,TRBJ2-3,TRBV7-3,NA,16,TRBD2
TGTGCCAGCAGGGTAGACCGGGACAGGGGTTCACCCCTCCACTTT,CASRVDRDRGSPLHF,TRBJ1-6,TRBV6-5,NA,15,TRBD1
TGCGCCAGCAGCTTGGACAGGGGGCGGGGTGGCTACACCTTC,CASSLDRGRGGYTF,TRBJ1-2,TRBV5-1,few,14,TRBD1
TGCGCCAGCAGCTTGAACAGCCATAATTCACCCCTCCACTTT,CASSLNSHNSPLHF,TRBJ1-6,TRBV5-1,NA,14,NA
TGTGCCAGCAGTGAATGGCAGGGGATCTATGGCTACACCTTC,CASSEWQGIYGYTF,TRBJ1-2,TRBV2,NA,14,NA
TGTGCCACCAGCAGGGGGGGACAGGCCTCTTTATATGGCTACACCTTC,CATSRGGQASLYGYTF,TRBJ1-2,TRBV15,once,16,TRBD1
TGTGCCAGCAGCCAAGATCGACAGGGAGGAAAACTGTTTTTT,CASSQDRQGGKLFF,TRBJ1-4,TRBV3-1/TRBV3-2,few,14,TRBD1
TGTGCCAGCAGTGGGGGGGGGCCTAACTATGGCTACACCTTC,CASSGGGPNYGYTF,TRBJ1-2,TRBV6-4,NA,14,NA
TGTGCCAGCAGCTTAGGGACAGGGGGAGAGACCCAGTACTTC,CASSLGTGGETQYF,TRBJ2-5,TRBV5-4,NA,14,TRBD1
TGTGCCAGCTCACCATCGGCTCAGGGGATCACTGCCGGGGAGCTGTTTTTT,CASSPSAQGITAGELFF,TRBJ2-2,TRBV18,NA,17,NA
TGTGCTAGCAGCCTTAGCGGGGTAGGGACAGATACGCAGTATTTT,CASSLSGVGTDTQYF,TRBJ2-3,TRBV7-7,NA,15,TRBD2
TGTGCCAGCAGCTTAGTAGAAATCCCCTCCGAAAAACTGTTTTTT,CASSLVEIPSEKLFF,TRBJ1-4,TRBV7-2,NA,15,NA
TGTGCTAGCAGCGCGGGGGGGGCCCACGGCGGGGAGCTGTTTTTT,CASSAGGAHGGELFF,TRBJ2-2,TRBV7-7,NA,15,TRBD2
TGCGCCAGCAGCTTAATTTCGGGACAGGGGGACAATGAGCAGTTCTTC,CASSLISGQGDNEQFF,TRBJ2-1,TRBV5-1,few,16,TRBD1
TGTGCCAGCGAACGAGGGGGGGCAGGCACTGAAGCTTTCTTT,CASERGGAGTEAFF,TRBJ1-1,TRBV6-5,NA,14,NA
TGTGCTAGTGGTTTGTCTCCCACTTTGAACACTGAAGCTTTCTTT,CASGLSPTLNTEAFF,TRBJ1-1,TRBV12-5,NA,15,NA
TGTGCCAGCCACGTATCCGGGACAGGGGCGTACGAGCAGTACTTC,CASHVSGTGAYEQYF,TRBJ2-7,TRBV28,NA,15,TRBD1
TGTGCCAGCAGCTATTCTCAGGGGGCCAATCAGCCCCAGCATTTT,CASSYSQGANQPQHF,TRBJ1-5,TRBV7-2,NA,15,TRBD1